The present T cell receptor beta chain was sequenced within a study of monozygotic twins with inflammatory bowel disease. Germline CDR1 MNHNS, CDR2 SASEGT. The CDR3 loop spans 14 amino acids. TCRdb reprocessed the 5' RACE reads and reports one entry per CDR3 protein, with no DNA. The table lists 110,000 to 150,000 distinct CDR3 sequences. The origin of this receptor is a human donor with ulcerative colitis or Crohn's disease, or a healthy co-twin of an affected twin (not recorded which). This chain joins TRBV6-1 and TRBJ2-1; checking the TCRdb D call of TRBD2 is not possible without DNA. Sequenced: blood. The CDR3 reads CASRGLAGYNEQFF.